The 20 T cell receptor beta chains reported below all come from one sample, sequenced in a study of neoadjuvant nivolumab and ipilimumab in lung cancer. The assay was immunoSEQ multiplex PCR, and TCRdb's table has in-frame clones only and misses some. The data hold more than 40,000 clones, with roughly 91% observed a single time. The starting material was blood, obtained before neoadjuvant nivolumab, alone or with ipilimumab. The source is an adult with non-small cell lung cancer. Some clones in this sample may be carry-over from other donors' samples.

This chain joins TRBV30 and TRBJ2-7; 11 bases are a match to TRBD1. CDR1 and CDR2 (germline): GTSNPN, SVGIG (reference sequence). This CDR3 contains 14 residues. V trimming: 1 base; J trimming: 8 bases; junction bases outside the gene matches: 7. The DNA of the CDR3 is TGTGCCTGGAGTGCGGCCAGGACAGGGGGCAAGCAGTACTTC. Translated, it gives CAWSAARTGGKQYF.

The rearrangement joins TRBV7-2 to TRBJ2-1; D is possibly TRBD1 (5 bases). Germline-derived CDR1 and CDR2 are SGHTA and FQGNSA. With 4 bases removed from V and 5 bases from J, the gap between germline ends came to 9 bases. This CDR3 is built from 13 residues. As DNA, the CDR3 is TGTGCCAGCAGCTCCCAGGGAAACAATGAGCAGTTCTTC. This sequence encodes CASSSQGNNEQFF.

The chain carries TRBV18 and TRBJ2-7, with 7 bases matching TRBD1. The V and J ends lost 6 bases and 5 bases, in that order; junction bases with no gene match: 10. Germline values: CDR1 KGHSH, CDR2 LQKENI. The CDR3 runs to 14 residues. In DNA form, the CDR3 reads TGTGCCAGCTCCCATTCAATTGGGACAGACGAGCAGTACTTC. Amino acids: CASSHSIGTDEQYF.

This rearrangement joins TRBV19 to TRBJ2-7; 10 bases fit TRBD1. This CDR3 has 15 amino acids. V lost 5 bases to trimming and J lost 1 base; unmatched junction nucleotides: 5. Germline CDR1 and CDR2: LNHDA and SQIVND (reference sequence). For the CDR3, the DNA is TGTGCCAGTAGTTCGCCGGGACAGGGGTCCTACGAGCAGTACTTC. This sequence encodes CASSSPGQGSYEQYF. Based on the CDR3 plus reference TRBV19 and TRBJ2-7, the full variable domain is DGGITQSPKYLFRKEGQNVTLSCEQNLNHDAMYWYRQDPGQGLRLIYYSQIVNDFQKGDIAEGYSVSREKKESFPLTVTSAQKNPTAFYLCASSSPGQGSYEQYFGPGTRLTVT.

The CDR3 here is CASSFWTGGNTGELFF. The CDR3 DNA sequence: TGCGCCAGCAGCTTCTGGACAGGGGGTAACACCGGGGAGCTGTTTTTT. The rearrangement links TRBV5-1 to TRBJ2-2; 10 bases map to TRBD1. From germline, CDR1 is SGHRS and CDR2 YFSETQ. This CDR3 comprises 16 residues. V gave up 2 bases and J gave up 2 bases; unmatched junction bases: 3.

This chain links TRBV6-4 with TRBJ2-3, with D possibly being TRBD2 (6 bases). CDR1 is MRHNA, CDR2 SNTAGT, per germline. The CDR3 runs to 15 residues. Trimming stripped 0 bases from V and 6 bases from J, with 13 bases between. The CDR3 here is CASSDSLGSQDTQYF. CDR3 DNA: TGTGCCAGCAGTGACTCACTCGGGAGTCAGGATACGCAGTATTTT.

The V and J genes are TRBV18 and TRBJ2-7; 10 bases are shared with TRBD2. This CDR3 is built from 20 residues. The ends lost 3 bases at V and 0 bases at J; junction bases unmatched: 17. The germline CDR1 and CDR2 sequences are KGHSH and LQKENI. The chain's CDR3 is CASSPPGPRLAGRSSYEQYF. In nucleotides, the CDR3 is TGTGCCAGCTCACCTCCGGGGCCCCGACTAGCGGGTAGGAGCTCCTACGAGCAGTACTTC.

The chain recombines TRBV6-5 with TRBJ1-4; possible D gene TRBD1, 6 bases. Germline V gene lookup returns CDR1 MNHEY and CDR2 SVGAGI. Trimming stripped 6 bases from V and 6 bases from J, with 17 bases between. This CDR3 contains 15 residues. CDR3 DNA: TGTGCCAGCAGGGGCTACAGGGTTTCGGATGAAAAACTGTTTTTT. Translation gives CASRGYRVSDEKLFF.

This clone was recorded only once. The gene calls are TRBV19 and TRBJ2-3, with TRBD1 identical over 7 bases. Looked up from germline, CDR1 is LNHDA and CDR2 is SQIVND (reference sequence). Germline trimming cut 4 bases from V and 3 bases from J; bases unmatched to any gene: 10. The CDR3 contains 16 residues. The CDR3 loop is CASSTSETGWTDTQYF. CDR3 DNA sequence: TGTGCCAGTAGTACGTCCGAGACAGGGTGGACAGATACGCAGTATTTT.

This rearrangement joins TRBV10-3 to TRBJ2-7; 9 bases agree with TRBD1. Looked up from germline, CDR1 is ENHRY and CDR2 is SYGVKD. V dropped 10 bases and J dropped 6; count of bases not matched to a gene: 16. The CDR3 sequence is 15 residues long. CDR3 protein: CASASAGTGRTEQYF. The DNA of the CDR3 is TGTGCCAGCGCCTCCGCCGGGACAGGGAGGACCGAGCAGTACTTC.

The chain joins TRBV7-9 to TRBJ2-3, with TRBD1 as a possible D gene (6 bases). Trimming stripped 8 bases from V and 0 bases from J, with 9 bases between. The CDR3 length is 13 residues. Germline V gene sequence: CDR1 SEHNR, CDR2 FQNEAQ (reference sequence). This chain's CDR3 is CASEQGSTDTQYF. The CDR3 DNA is TGTGCCAGCGAACAGGGTAGCACAGATACGCAGTATTTT.

The rearrangement uses TRBV7-2 and TRBJ2-7; D gene ambiguous. The V and J ends lost 1 base and 0 bases respectively, with 7 bases between them. CDR1 and CDR2 (germline): SGHTA, FQGNSA. This CDR3 has 14 residues. Here the CDR3 reads CASSLDALSYEQYF. The CDR3 DNA reads as TGTGCCAGCAGCTTAGATGCACTCTCCTACGAGCAGTACTTC.

This chain joins TRBV4-1 and TRBJ2-7, with TRBD1 identical over 7 bases. V gave up 3 bases and J gave up 5 bases; unmatched junction bases: 13. There are 16 residues in the CDR3. Germline assignment: CDR1 MGHRA and CDR2 YSYEKL. The CDR3 region has the DNA TGCGCCAGCAGCCATCCCGGGCAGGACAGGCTGAACGAGCAGTACTTC. This gives the protein CASSHPGQDRLNEQYF.

The CDR3 DNA reads TGTGCCAGCAGCCAAGTCGGGAGAGGCACAGATACGCAGTATTTT. Its protein is CASSQVGRGTDTQYF. V gene TRBV14 combines with J gene TRBJ2-3, with D perhaps TRBD2 (6 bases). CDR1 and CDR2 from the germline V gene are SGHDN and FVKESK. The CDR3 totals 15 residues. Trimming took 1 base from V and 1 from J, leaving 9 bases between them.

This clone showed up just a few times. V gene TRBV19 combines with J gene TRBJ2-7; a possible D gene is TRBD2 (6 bases). Germline CDR1 LNHDA, CDR2 SQIVND (reference sequence). V lost 4 bases to trimming and J lost 4 bases, with 8 bases between them. There are 12 residues in the CDR3. The CDR3 DNA is TGTGCCAGTAGTACCGGAGGGTACGAGCAGTACTTC. Encoded protein: CASSTGGYEQYF.

This clone appeared a single time. V and J are TRBV20-1 and TRBJ2-7; D unclear. The CDR3 has 10 amino acids. Germline loops: CDR1 DFQATT, CDR2 SNEGSKA (reference sequence). CDR3 loop: CSVGLGEQYF. The DNA of the CDR3 is TGCAGCGTCGGATTGGGGGAGCAGTACTTC.

The chain couples TRBV15 to TRBJ1-5; D is possibly TRBD1 (5 bases). This CDR3 has 15 amino acids. Deletions cut 5 bases from V and 1 base from J, with 12 bases between. Per the germline V gene, CDR1 is LNHNV and CDR2 is YYDKDF (reference sequence). The CDR3, as DNA: TGTGCCACCAGCGGGCGTGGGGGGAGCAATCAGCCCCAGCATTTT. Amino acids: CATSGRGGSNQPQHF.

The V and J genes are TRBV7-9 and TRBJ1-1; D perhaps matches TRBD1 (5 bases). This CDR3 spans 14 amino acids. Germline CDR1 and CDR2: SEHNR and FQNEAQ (reference sequence). The V end was cut by 5 bases, the J end by 11 bases, with 21 bases between. CDR3: CASSGSGTLEGAFF. CDR3 DNA sequence: TGTGCCAGCAGCGGATCCGGGACGCTCGAGGGGGCTTTCTTT.

The V gene is TRBV7-2, the J gene TRBJ2-5, with a tentative D call TRBD2 (5 bases). Between the trimmed V and J ends, which lost 1 base and 2 bases, there was a span of 14 bases. CDR3 length: 16 amino acids. Germline values: CDR1 SGHTA, CDR2 FQGNSA. The CDR3, as DNA: TGTGCCAGCAGCTTAGGAGGCCTAGCTACACAAGAGACCCAGTACTTC. Translating it yields CASSLGGLATQETQYF.

The CDR3 DNA reads TGCGCCAGCAACCTACAACAGGGGAGGGAGACCCAGTACTTC. Its protein is CASNLQQGRETQYF. The gene calls are TRBV5-1 and TRBJ2-5; a possible D gene is TRBD1 (7 bases). The V gene's germline CDR1 is SGHRS and CDR2 YFSETQ. This CDR3 has 14 residues. V lost 6 bases, J lost 5 bases, and 17 bases lay in between.